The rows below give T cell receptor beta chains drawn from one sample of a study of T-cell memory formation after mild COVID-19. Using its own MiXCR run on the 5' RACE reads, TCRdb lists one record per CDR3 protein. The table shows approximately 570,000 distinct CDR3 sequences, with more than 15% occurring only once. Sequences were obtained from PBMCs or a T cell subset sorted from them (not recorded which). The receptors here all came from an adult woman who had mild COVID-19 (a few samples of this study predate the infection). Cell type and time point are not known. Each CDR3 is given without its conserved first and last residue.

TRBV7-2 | ASSSPGYYGYT
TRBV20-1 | SARDRDGGSYNEQF
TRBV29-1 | SVELTGTGQETQY
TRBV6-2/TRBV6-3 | ASSWGQVGEQY
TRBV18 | ASSPRSGTDTQY
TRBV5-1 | ASSLTNPLYNEQF
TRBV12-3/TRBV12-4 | ASSSGGTRYNSPLH
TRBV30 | AWRKYGGNEQF
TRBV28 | ASRDTRNTEAF
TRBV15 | ATSTGTSGSYEQF
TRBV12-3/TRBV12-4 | ASSPGTVKY
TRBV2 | ASSEGRRLISSYEQY
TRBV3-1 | ASSQRGGVGTGELF
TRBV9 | ASSSYSGSNTEAF
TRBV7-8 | ASSLAGLAPRSSYEQY
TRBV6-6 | ASSYRGASTDTQY